Sequencing of this T cell receptor (beta chain) was carried out in a study of glioma-infiltrating T cells after dendritic cell vaccination. Looked up from germline, CDR1 is MNHEY and CDR2 is SMNVEV (reference sequence). The CDR3 runs 10 residues. Trimming shortened V by 9 bases and J by 12 bases, and 12 bases separated the two germline ends. Assay: immunoSEQ multiplex PCR; the TCRdb copy retains only in-frame clones and omits some. The sample lists over 80,000 clones; 80% to 90% were seen once. This sample comprised blood, obtained before dendritic cell vaccination. The receptor was derived from a human donor with glioblastoma. The genes are TRBV27 and TRBJ2-1; a possible D gene is TRBD2 (5 bases). The CDR3 is CASAPEGQFF. The CDR3 DNA sequence: TGTGCCAGTGCCCCCGAGGGGCAGTTCTTC.